This T cell receptor (beta chain) is drawn from a study of shared clonotypes between healthy human individuals. As for this clone: The antigen remains undetermined.

Whole-study findings and limits: A reduction in generation probabilities was seen for non-shared clonotypes relative to those shared by all four donors.

On sorted subsets, replicate PCRs used 200 to 250 ng DNA, or 31,000 or so T cell genomes. Produced via immunoSEQ multiplex PCR; TCRdb's table is partial and in-frame only. The table lists hundreds of thousands of clones, 90% to 98% of them singletons, with 0.32% in the top ten. The ends were cut back, 1 base at V and 1 base at J, with 9 bases in the middle. CDR1 is MNHNS and CDR2 is SASEGT in the germline V gene. This CDR3 is 15 amino acids long. The receptor was derived from a man aged 30 to 45 in good health. The rearrangement links TRBV6-1 to TRBJ2-3; D is perhaps TRBD1 (5 bases). Sequencing was performed on memory CD8+ T cells sorted from blood. Subset meaning: CD45RO+ cells pooled with CCR7-negative TemRA cells. The CDR3 DNA follows: TGTGCCAGCAGTGAAGTCAGGGTGGGCACAGATACGCAGTATTTT. Residues: CASSEVRVGTDTQYF.